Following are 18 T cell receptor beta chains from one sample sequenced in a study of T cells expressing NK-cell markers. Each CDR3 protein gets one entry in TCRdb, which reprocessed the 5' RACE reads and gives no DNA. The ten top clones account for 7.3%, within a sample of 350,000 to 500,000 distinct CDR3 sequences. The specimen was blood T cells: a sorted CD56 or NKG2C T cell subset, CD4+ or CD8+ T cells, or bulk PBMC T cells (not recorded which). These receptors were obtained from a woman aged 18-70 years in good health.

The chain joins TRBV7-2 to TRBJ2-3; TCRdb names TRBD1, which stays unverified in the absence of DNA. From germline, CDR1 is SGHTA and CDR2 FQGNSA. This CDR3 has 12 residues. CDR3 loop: CASSLRLGMQYF.

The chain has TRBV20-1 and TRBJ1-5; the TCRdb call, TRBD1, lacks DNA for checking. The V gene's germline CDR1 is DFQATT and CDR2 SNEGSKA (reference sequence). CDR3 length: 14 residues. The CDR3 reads CSARDRGVDQPQHF.

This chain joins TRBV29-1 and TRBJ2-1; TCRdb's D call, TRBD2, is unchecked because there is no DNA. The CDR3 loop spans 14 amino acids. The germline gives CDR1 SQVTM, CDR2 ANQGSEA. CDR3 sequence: CSVGGLQNYNEQFF.

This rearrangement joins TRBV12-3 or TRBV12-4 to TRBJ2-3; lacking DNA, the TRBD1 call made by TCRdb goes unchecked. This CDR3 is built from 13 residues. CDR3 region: CASRSRWGDTQYF.

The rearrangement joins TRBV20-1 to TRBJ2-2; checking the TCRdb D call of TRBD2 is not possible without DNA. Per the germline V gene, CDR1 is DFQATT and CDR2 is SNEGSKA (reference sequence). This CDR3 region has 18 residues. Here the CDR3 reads CSARVRAGGPTNTGELFF.

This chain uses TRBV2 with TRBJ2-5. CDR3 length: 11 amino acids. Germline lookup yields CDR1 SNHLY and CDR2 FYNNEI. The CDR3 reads CASGGQETQYF.

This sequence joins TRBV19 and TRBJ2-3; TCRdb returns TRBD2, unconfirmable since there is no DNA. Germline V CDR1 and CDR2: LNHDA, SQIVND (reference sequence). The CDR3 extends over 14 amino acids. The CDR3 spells CASSGAREADTQYF.

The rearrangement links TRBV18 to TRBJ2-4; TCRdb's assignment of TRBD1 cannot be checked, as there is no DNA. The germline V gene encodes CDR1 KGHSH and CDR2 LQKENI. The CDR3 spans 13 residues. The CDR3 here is CASSPGQENIQYF. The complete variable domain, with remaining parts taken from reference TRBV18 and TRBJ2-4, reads NAGVMQNPRHLVRRRGQEARLRCSPMKGHSHVYWYRQLPEEGLKFMVYLQKENIIDESGMPKERFSAEFPKEGPSILRIQQVVRGDSAAYFCASSPGQENIQYFGAGTRLSVL.

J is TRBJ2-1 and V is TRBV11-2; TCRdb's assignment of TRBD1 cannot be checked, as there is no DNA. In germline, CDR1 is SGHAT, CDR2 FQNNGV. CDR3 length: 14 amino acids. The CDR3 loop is CASSWDPGYNEQFF.

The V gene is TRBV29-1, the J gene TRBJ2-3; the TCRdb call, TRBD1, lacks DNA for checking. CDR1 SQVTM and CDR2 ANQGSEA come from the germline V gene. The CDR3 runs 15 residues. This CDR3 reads CSVGKTGTRTDTQYF.

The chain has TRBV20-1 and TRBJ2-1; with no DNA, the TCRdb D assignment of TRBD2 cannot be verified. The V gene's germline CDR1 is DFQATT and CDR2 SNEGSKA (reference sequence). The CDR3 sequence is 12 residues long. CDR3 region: CSGRAGVNEQFF.

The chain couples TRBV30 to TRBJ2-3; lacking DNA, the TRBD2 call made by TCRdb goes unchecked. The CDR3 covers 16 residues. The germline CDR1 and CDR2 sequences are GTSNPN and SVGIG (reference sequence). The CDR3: CAWSVRGGRGTDTQYF.

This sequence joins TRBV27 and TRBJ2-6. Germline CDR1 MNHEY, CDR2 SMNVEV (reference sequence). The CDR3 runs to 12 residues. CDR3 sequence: CASPSGANVLTF. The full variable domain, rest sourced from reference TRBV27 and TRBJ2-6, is EAQVTQNPRYLITVTGKKLTVTCSQNMNHEYMSWYRQDPGLGLRQIYYSMNVEVTDKGDVPEGYKVSRKEKRNFPLILESPSPNQTSLYFCASPSGANVLTFGAGSRLTVL.

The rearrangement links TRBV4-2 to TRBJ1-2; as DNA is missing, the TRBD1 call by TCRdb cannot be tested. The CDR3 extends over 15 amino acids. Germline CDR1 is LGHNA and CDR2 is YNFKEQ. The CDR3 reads CASRSNRDSAFGYTF.

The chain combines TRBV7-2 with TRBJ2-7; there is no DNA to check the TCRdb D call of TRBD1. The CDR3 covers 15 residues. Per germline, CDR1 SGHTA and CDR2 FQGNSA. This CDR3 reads CARSAPGTGSYEQYF.

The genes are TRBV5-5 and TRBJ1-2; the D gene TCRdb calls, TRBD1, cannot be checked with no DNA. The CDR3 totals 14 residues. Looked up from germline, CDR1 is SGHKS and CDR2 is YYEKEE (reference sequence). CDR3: CASSLETGRYGYTF.

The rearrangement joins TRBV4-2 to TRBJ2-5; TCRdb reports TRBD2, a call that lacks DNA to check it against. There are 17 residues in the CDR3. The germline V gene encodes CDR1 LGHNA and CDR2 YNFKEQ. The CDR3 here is CASSQVGASGYQETQYF.

CDR3 amino acids: CASSLGGRVETQYF. The chain employs TRBV7-2 and TRBJ2-5; TCRdb proposes TRBD2, but this gene call is untestable without DNA. The CDR3 runs to 14 residues. CDR1 SGHTA and CDR2 FQGNSA come from the germline V gene.